This T cell receptor (beta chain) came from a study of metastatic and nonmetastatic thyroid tumors. Per the study methods: The study built a papillary thyroid cancer distant-metastasis classifier from CDR3 differences across clinicopathological groups. TCRdb used MiXCR to call clones anew from the PCR reads. The V and J calls were not made by the authors but by TCRdb's processing. The repertoire includes around 30,000 clones, over 10% of them detected once, and approximately 4.9% sits in the top ten. There were no patients who had received any treatment before thyroid surgery. The CDR3 length is 13 residues. V lost 2 bases and J lost 1, with 5 bases in between. The germline V gene has CDR1 LNHNV and CDR2 YYDKDF (reference sequence). This clone was detected many times.

The material sequenced was blood. V usage is TRBV15 and J usage is TRBJ1-1; D remains unclear. The receptor was isolated from a female donor with papillary thyroid cancer or a benign thyroid nodule (not recorded which). Some clones in this sample may be carry-over from other donors' samples. CDR3 loop: CATSRPSNTEAFF. CDR3 DNA: TGTGCCACCAGCAGACCGTCGAACACTGAAGCTTTCTTT. The full variable domain, completed using reference TRBV15 and TRBJ1-1, is DAMVIQNPRYQVTQFGKPVTLSCSQTLNHNVMYWYQQKSSQAPKLLFHYYDKDFNNEADTPDNFQSRRPNTSFCFLDIRSPGLGDTAMYLCATSRPSNTEAFFGQGTRLTVV.